Listed below are T cell receptor beta chains from one sample, sequenced in a study of T cell changes during pregnancy in multiple sclerosis. Sequenced by immunoSEQ multiplex PCR; TCRdb stores in-frame clones only, minus some. The sample includes fewer than 60,000 clones, around 90% of them seen just once. Sequenced material: peripheral blood, taken in the third trimester of pregnancy. These receptors all stem from a female donor in good health, enrolled as a control in a pregnancy study. Each CDR3 is given with its conserved first and last residue. The order of the fields is clone size, D gene, J gene, V gene, CDR3 DNA, CDR3 protein. A D gene is named only where the DNA matches it firmly. Expanded clones get a size class; other rows say once, few or many, or leave the size out.

size: .
D: .
J: TRBJ2-7
V: TRBV7-2
DNA: TGTGCCAGCAGCTTTGGGACAACGATAACCTACGAGCAGTACTTC
CDR3: CASSFGTTITYEQYF

size: .
D: .
J: TRBJ2-7
V: TRBV28
DNA: TGTGCCAGCAGTTTATCATTGTACGAGCAGTACTTC
CDR3: CASSLSLYEQYF

size: .
D: .
J: TRBJ1-4
V: TRBV19
DNA: TGTGCCAGTAGTGCCGGCGAAGCGCACGTAGAAAAACTGTTTTTT
CDR3: CASSAGEAHVEKLFF

size: .
D: TRBD1
J: TRBJ1-2
V: TRBV13
DNA: TGTGCCAGCAGCTCGGCCCGGGACAGGCCTTCTGGCTACACCTTC
CDR3: CASSSARDRPSGYTF

size: .
D: .
J: TRBJ1-4
V: TRBV5-6
DNA: TGTGCCAGCAGCTCAGGGGAGACTAATGAAAAACTGTTTTTT
CDR3: CASSSGETNEKLFF

size: .
D: .
J: TRBJ1-5
V: TRBV5-6
DNA: TGTGCCAGCAGCTTGGTTTCGGGGCCCCAGCATTTT
CDR3: CASSLVSGPQHF

size: .
D: .
J: TRBJ1-1
V: TRBV9
DNA: TGTGCCAGCAGCGACAGGTTGAACACTGAAGCTTTCTTT
CDR3: CASSDRLNTEAFF

size: .
D: .
J: TRBJ1-1
V: TRBV19
DNA: TGTGCCAGCGGGGAGAGGGTCCTACTGAACACTGAAGCTTTCTTT
CDR3: CASGERVLLNTEAFF

size: .
D: TRBD1
J: TRBJ2-7
V: TRBV11-3
DNA: TGTGCCAGCAGCTGGGGACAGGGATACGAGCAGTACTTC
CDR3: CASSWGQGYEQYF

size: .
D: TRBD2
J: TRBJ2-1
V: TRBV7-2
DNA: TGTGCCAGCAGCCCAAGACTAGCGGGGGTTTACAATGAGCAGTTCTTC
CDR3: CASSPRLAGVYNEQFF

size: .
D: TRBD1
J: TRBJ1-2
V: TRBV7-2
DNA: TGTGCCAGCAGCTCCCGGGACAGGGGGTATGCCTACACCTTC
CDR3: CASSSRDRGYAYTF

size: .
D: .
J: TRBJ2-2
V: TRBV11-3
DNA: TGTGCCAGCAGCCATGTCCCAGGGGCTAACACCGGGGAGCTGTTTTTT
CDR3: CASSHVPGANTGELFF

size: .
D: .
J: TRBJ1-4
V: TRBV5-1
DNA: TGCGCCAGCAGCTTGGTAGGCAGGGTGGAGGAAAAACTGTTTTTT
CDR3: CASSLVGRVEEKLFF

size: .
D: TRBD1
J: TRBJ1-1
V: TRBV7-6
DNA: TGTGCCAGCAGTCAATCGGGAGGGGGCAGTGAAGCTTTCTTT
CDR3: CASSQSGGGSEAFF

size: .
D: .
J: TRBJ1-2
V: TRBV9
DNA: TGTGCCAGCAGCCCAGGACTCTCGGACGGCTATGGCTACACCTTC
CDR3: CASSPGLSDGYGYTF

size: .
D: .
J: TRBJ2-7
V: TRBV2
DNA: TGTGCCAGCAGTGAAGCGCGGCGTACATTAAGGGGTGAGCAGTACTTC
CDR3: CASSEARRTLRGEQYF

size: .
D: .
J: TRBJ2-1
V: TRBV5-1
DNA: TGCGCCAGCAGCGACGTAGGAGTCGATGAGCAGTTCTTC
CDR3: CASSDVGVDEQFF

size: once
D: .
J: TRBJ1-1
V: TRBV11-2
DNA: TGTGCCAGCAGCTTCAGGGGTTTCGGCACTGAAGCTTTCTTT
CDR3: CASSFRGFGTEAFF

size: once
D: TRBD2
J: TRBJ2-3
V: TRBV30
DNA: TGTGCCTGGGGCGGGGGAGGGGATACGCAGTATTTT
CDR3: CAWGGGGDTQYF

size: .
D: TRBD2
J: TRBJ2-3
V: TRBV4-2
DNA: TGTGCCAGCAGCCAATTTCTAGCGGGGGTTGGCACAGATACGCAGTATTTT
CDR3: CASSQFLAGVGTDTQYF

size: .
D: TRBD2
J: TRBJ2-3
V: TRBV2
DNA: TGTGCCAGCAGTGAAGAAGACCTAGCGGCGGGCTTCACAGATACGCAGTATTTT
CDR3: CASSEEDLAAGFTDTQYF

size: .
D: .
J: TRBJ1-3
V: TRBV19
DNA: TGTGCCAGTAGTCTGGTGCAGGGGCCAGGAGGAAACACCATATATTTT
CDR3: CASSLVQGPGGNTIYF

size: .
D: TRBD1
J: TRBJ1-2
V: TRBV29-1
DNA: TGCAGCGTTGGACAGGGGGCCTTCGGCTACACCTTC
CDR3: CSVGQGAFGYTF

size: .
D: TRBD2
J: TRBJ2-7
V: TRBV10-3
DNA: TGTGCCATCAGGGACAGTCTCGGGACTAGCGGGAGGGGCGAGCAGTACTTC
CDR3: CAIRDSLGTSGRGEQYF

size: .
D: TRBD1
J: TRBJ1-1
V: TRBV13
DNA: TGTGCCAGCAGCCTCCCTCTGACAGGGGGAAGCACTGAAGCTTTCTTT
CDR3: CASSLPLTGGSTEAFF

size: .
D: TRBD1
J: TRBJ2-7
V: TRBV10-2
DNA: TGCGCCAGCAGTGGGACAGGGAACTGGGAGCAGTACTTC
CDR3: CASSGTGNWEQYF

size: .
D: TRBD1
J: TRBJ1-1
V: TRBV5-6
DNA: TGTGCCAGCAGCATAGGGGGCCCTGAAGCTTTCTTT
CDR3: CASSIGGPEAFF

size: .
D: .
J: TRBJ1-3
V: TRBV2
DNA: TGTGCCAGCAGTGCAGGAACCTCTGGAAACACCATATATTTT
CDR3: CASSAGTSGNTIYF

size: once
D: TRBD2
J: TRBJ2-1
V: TRBV11-3
DNA: TGTGCCAGCAGGGGCGGGGGGGCCGTCAATGAGCAGTTCTTC
CDR3: CASRGGGAVNEQFF